This TCR beta chain was captured in a study of metastatic and nonmetastatic thyroid tumors (dated by TCRdb to the early 2020s). The study in broad terms: For patients with malignant and with benign thyroid disease, the researchers compared repertoires between peripheral blood samples and tumor or nodule tissue samples.

From its cysteine to its phenylalanine, the CDR3 spans 15 amino acids. Only CDR3 DNA remains: 45 bases, in frame from the first base. CDR1 and CDR2, looked up from the germline V gene, are MNHNS and SASEGT. The V end loses 7 bases and the J end loses 7 bases, and a stretch of 19 bases separates them. Preparation of the library involved PCR. Sequencing relied on an Illumina HiSeq 4000. High-throughput sequencing was used to profile the CDR3 region of the TCR beta-chain in every patient. The paper's processing steps were these. The researchers built a classifier to tell apart papillary thyroid cancer patients with distant metastasis, based on CDR3 differences among clinicopathological groups. Repertoire diversity was assessed with the Shannon index, and tumor-blood repertoire similarity with the Morisita-Horn index. TCRdb ran its own pipeline on the public reads, namely fastp trimming at Q25 and MiXCR clone calling, and kept in-frame beta chains. TCRdb's processing, not the authors', yielded these V and J calls. Here the sample has about 6,800 clones; more than 2.5% occur a single time. The ten largest clones add up to 15% to 20% of the sample.

What the research found in general, with its limitations: In both blood and tumor samples, TCR beta diversity was reported to be significantly higher in malignant tumors than in benign nodules.

No treatment had been received by any patient before thyroid surgery. Using T-cell receptor beta sequencing, the study looked back at clinical samples from patients collected from about 2012 to 2018. This clone is medium-sized (0.01 to 0.1%) in terms of sample share. Its antigen remains unidentified. No qualities accompany the bases; no much larger clone lies one base away. The receptor chain draws on TRBV6-1 and TRBJ2-2; the D gene is perhaps TRBD1 or TRBD2, each of them matching over 8 bases. The sequence came from a female donor with papillary thyroid cancer or a benign thyroid nodule (not recorded which). Some clones in this sample may be carry-over from other donors' samples. Specimen: tumor tissue. The DNA is TGTGCCAGCACCACAGGGGGACTAGTGGGCGGGGAGCTGTTTTTT. Its protein reads: CASTTGGLVGGELFF.